This is a list of T cell receptor beta chains from one sample in a study of blood T cell repertoires in COVID-19. The protocol was immunoSEQ multiplex PCR, while the TCRdb copy is restricted to in-frame clones and leaves out a portion. This table holds roughly 79,000 clones, approximately 90% found once. Source material: peripheral blood. These receptors were taken from a man aged 45-60 years with active COVID-19. The CDR3 runs from the conserved cysteine through the conserved F or W. D genes are given only for firm matches. Clone size is stated in some rows and not others, as once, few, many or a class when expanded.

D gene: .; clone size: .; J gene: TRBJ2-7; V gene: TRBV5-1; CDR3 DNA: TGCGCCAGCAGCGAGGACCTGGAGGTGCAGTACTTC; CDR3 protein: CASSEDLEVQYF
D gene: TRBD1; clone size: .; J gene: TRBJ1-2; V gene: TRBV9; CDR3 DNA: TGTGCCAGCAGCGTAAGGGACAGTAGACTCTATGGCTACACCTTC; CDR3 protein: CASSVRDSRLYGYTF
D gene: .; clone size: .; J gene: TRBJ2-7; V gene: TRBV6-6; CDR3 DNA: TGTGCCAGCATCGCAGGGCACGAGCAGTACTTC; CDR3 protein: CASIAGHEQYF
D gene: TRBD1; clone size: .; J gene: TRBJ1-1; V gene: TRBV18; CDR3 DNA: TGTGCCAGCTCACCAAGGACAGGGTCAACTGAAGCTTTCTTT; CDR3 protein: CASSPRTGSTEAFF
D gene: TRBD2; clone size: .; J gene: TRBJ2-7; V gene: TRBV4-2; CDR3 DNA: TGTGCCAGCAGCCAATCCAGCGGGGGGCTCAGGAGCTCCTACGAGCAGTACTTC; CDR3 protein: CASSQSSGGLRSSYEQYF
D gene: .; clone size: .; J gene: TRBJ2-5; V gene: TRBV30; CDR3 DNA: TGTGCCCGTATCGGGGTAGCGGCTGTGGGGACCCAGTACTTC; CDR3 protein: CARIGVAAVGTQYF
D gene: .; clone size: .; J gene: TRBJ1-1; V gene: TRBV7-6; CDR3 DNA: TGTGCCAGCAGCTTATCCCTTGACACTGAAGCTTTCTTT; CDR3 protein: CASSLSLDTEAFF
D gene: TRBD2; clone size: .; J gene: TRBJ2-5; V gene: TRBV24-1; CDR3 DNA: TGTGCCACCAGTGATTCTTTGGACAGGATTAGCGGGAGTGAGCAAGAGACCCAGTACTTC; CDR3 protein: CATSDSLDRISGSEQETQYF
D gene: .; clone size: .; J gene: TRBJ2-3; V gene: TRBV5-1; CDR3 DNA: TGCGCCAGCAGCGTGGCGGGCCCCGGGGCAGATACGCAGTATTTT; CDR3 protein: CASSVAGPGADTQYF
D gene: TRBD1; clone size: .; J gene: TRBJ2-5; V gene: TRBV5-1; CDR3 DNA: TGCGCCAGCAGCTTGGGGGCAGGGGGATTCCAAGAGACCCAGTACTTC; CDR3 protein: CASSLGAGGFQETQYF
D gene: TRBD1; clone size: .; J gene: TRBJ1-1; V gene: TRBV4-1; CDR3 DNA: TGCGCCAGCAGCCAATATCAGGGGGCAAACACTGAAGCTTTCTTT; CDR3 protein: CASSQYQGANTEAFF
D gene: TRBD1; clone size: .; J gene: TRBJ2-5; V gene: TRBV9; CDR3 DNA: TGTGCCAGCAGCGTCGGACAGGGTGGGTGGGAGACCCAGTACTTC; CDR3 protein: CASSVGQGGWETQYF
D gene: .; clone size: once; J gene: TRBJ2-7; V gene: TRBV6-5; CDR3 DNA: TGTGCCAGCACACCACAGACAGGTGCCTACGAGCAGTACTTC; CDR3 protein: CASTPQTGAYEQYF
D gene: TRBD2; clone size: .; J gene: TRBJ2-2; V gene: TRBV27; CDR3 DNA: TGTGCCAGCACCATTAGACTAGCGGGAGGGACCGGGGAGCTGTTTTTT; CDR3 protein: CASTIRLAGGTGELFF
D gene: .; clone size: .; J gene: TRBJ1-6; V gene: TRBV28; CDR3 DNA: TGTGCCGGCGGAAGCTCCTATAATTCACCCCTCCACTTT; CDR3 protein: CAGGSSYNSPLHF
D gene: .; clone size: .; J gene: TRBJ1-1; V gene: TRBV6-4; CDR3 DNA: TGTGCCAGCAGGGACAGTTCGCAGGGCACTGAAGCTTTCTTT; CDR3 protein: CASRDSSQGTEAFF
D gene: TRBD1; clone size: .; J gene: TRBJ2-7; V gene: TRBV5-1; CDR3 DNA: TGCGCCAGCAGCTTCGAGACAGGGAACTACGAGCAGTACTTC; CDR3 protein: CASSFETGNYEQYF
D gene: TRBD1; clone size: few; J gene: TRBJ2-7; V gene: TRBV5-1; CDR3 DNA: TGCGCCAGCAGGGCTATACAGGGGAGCTCCTACGAGCAGTACTTC; CDR3 protein: CASRAIQGSSYEQYF
D gene: TRBD2; clone size: .; J gene: TRBJ2-1; V gene: TRBV9; CDR3 DNA: TGTGCCAGCAGCGTAGCCCCCAAGACTAGCGGGACTTACTCCTACAATGAGCAGTTCTTC; CDR3 protein: CASSVAPKTSGTYSYNEQFF
D gene: TRBD2; clone size: once; J gene: TRBJ2-3; V gene: TRBV19; CDR3 DNA: TGTGCCAGTAGTCTGGCGGGAGGCCAAGATACGCAGTATTTT; CDR3 protein: CASSLAGGQDTQYF
D gene: .; clone size: .; J gene: TRBJ1-2; V gene: TRBV5-4; CDR3 DNA: TGTGCCAGCAGCTTCCTTGGTATCTCGGTACCTAACTATGGCTACACCTTC; CDR3 protein: CASSFLGISVPNYGYTF
D gene: .; clone size: once; J gene: TRBJ2-3; V gene: TRBV2; CDR3 DNA: TGTGCCAGCAGGGTACTAGAAATGGCAGATACGCAGTATTTT; CDR3 protein: CASRVLEMADTQYF
D gene: TRBD1; clone size: .; J gene: TRBJ1-2; V gene: TRBV11-2; CDR3 DNA: TGTGCCAGCAGCTCCACCCGTCACAGGGGTGGCTACACCTTC; CDR3 protein: CASSSTRHRGGYTF
D gene: .; clone size: once; J gene: TRBJ2-5; V gene: TRBV5-6; CDR3 DNA: TGTGCCAGCAGCCCCCGCCAGGAAGAGACCCAGTACTTC; CDR3 protein: CASSPRQEETQYF
D gene: TRBD1; clone size: .; J gene: TRBJ2-2; V gene: TRBV11-2; CDR3 DNA: TGTGCCAGCAGCTTAGTGGGACAGGGGAGCGGGGAGCTGTTTTTT; CDR3 protein: CASSLVGQGSGELFF
D gene: .; clone size: .; J gene: TRBJ2-1; V gene: TRBV3-1/TRBV3-2; CDR3 DNA: TGTGCCAGCAGCCAAGGAGGGAGTGTGACTGAGCAGTTCTTC; CDR3 protein: CASSQGGSVTEQFF
D gene: TRBD2; clone size: .; J gene: TRBJ2-3; V gene: TRBV29-1; CDR3 DNA: TGCAGCGTTGTGTCTAGCGGGATTACTAGCACAGATACGCAGTATTTT; CDR3 protein: CSVVSSGITSTDTQYF
D gene: TRBD1; clone size: .; J gene: TRBJ2-3; V gene: TRBV29-1; CDR3 DNA: TGCAGCGTCGGACAGGTTCTTGTAGATACGCAGTATTTT; CDR3 protein: CSVGQVLVDTQYF
D gene: .; clone size: .; J gene: TRBJ1-5; V gene: TRBV19; CDR3 DNA: TGTGCCAGTGCTTCAAGACTGTTCGATAGCAATCAGCCCCAGCATTTT; CDR3 protein: CASASRLFDSNQPQHF
D gene: .; clone size: .; J gene: TRBJ2-5; V gene: TRBV27; CDR3 DNA: TGTGCCAGCAGTCCGGCGGGGAGGGAGACCCAGTACTTC; CDR3 protein: CASSPAGRETQYF
D gene: TRBD1; clone size: .; J gene: TRBJ2-7; V gene: TRBV24-1; CDR3 DNA: TGTGCCACCAGTGACGATCAGGACAGGGGGACGAGAGAGCAGTACTTC; CDR3 protein: CATSDDQDRGTREQYF
D gene: .; clone size: .; J gene: TRBJ2-3; V gene: TRBV6-4; CDR3 DNA: TGTGCCAGCAGTGAAACAGGGTTCGGCACAGATACGCAGTATTTT; CDR3 protein: CASSETGFGTDTQYF
D gene: .; clone size: .; J gene: TRBJ1-2; V gene: TRBV5-1; CDR3 DNA: TGCGCCAGCAGCCCAGGCGAGCCCTATGGCTACACCTTC; CDR3 protein: CASSPGEPYGYTF
D gene: .; clone size: .; J gene: TRBJ2-5; V gene: TRBV20-1; CDR3 DNA: TGCAGTGCTAGTGGTGCTAGTTTTCGGGAGACCCAGTACTTC; CDR3 protein: CSASGASFRETQYF
D gene: TRBD1; clone size: .; J gene: TRBJ1-2; V gene: TRBV19; CDR3 DNA: TGTGCCAGTAGTCGGGACAGGGGGCCGGGCGGCTATGGCTACACCTTC; CDR3 protein: CASSRDRGPGGYGYTF
D gene: .; clone size: .; J gene: TRBJ2-3; V gene: TRBV28; CDR3 DNA: TGTGCCAGCAGTTTAACCAGGGGTGGGACAGATACGCAGTATTTT; CDR3 protein: CASSLTRGGTDTQYF
D gene: TRBD2; clone size: .; J gene: TRBJ2-5; V gene: TRBV5-1; CDR3 DNA: TGCGCCAGCAGGGCCGCTCTAGCGGAAGAGACCCAGTACTTC; CDR3 protein: CASRAALAEETQYF
D gene: TRBD2; clone size: .; J gene: TRBJ2-3; V gene: TRBV5-1; CDR3 DNA: TGCGCCAGCAGCTTGGTAGCGGGAGCCACAGATACGCAGTATTTT; CDR3 protein: CASSLVAGATDTQYF
D gene: .; clone size: .; J gene: TRBJ2-7; V gene: TRBV5-1; CDR3 DNA: TGCGCCAGCAGCTTGGGTACAGGACGCTACGAGCAGTACTTC; CDR3 protein: CASSLGTGRYEQYF
D gene: TRBD1; clone size: once; J gene: TRBJ1-1; V gene: TRBV6-5; CDR3 DNA: TGTGCCAGCAGACTACAGGGGCTGAACACTGAAGCTTTCTTT; CDR3 protein: CASRLQGLNTEAFF
D gene: .; clone size: .; J gene: TRBJ1-2; V gene: TRBV29-1; CDR3 DNA: TGCAGCGTTGAAGACAGGGTCCCTAACTATGGCTACACCTTC; CDR3 protein: CSVEDRVPNYGYTF
D gene: .; clone size: .; J gene: TRBJ2-7; V gene: TRBV28; CDR3 DNA: TGTGCCAGCAGCTTAGGGCGCTACGAGCAGTACTTC; CDR3 protein: CASSLGRYEQYF
D gene: .; clone size: .; J gene: TRBJ2-7; V gene: TRBV3-1/TRBV3-2; CDR3 DNA: TGTGCCAGCAGCTTTTCGGGACTCCGAAAGCCAGAGCAGTACTTC; CDR3 protein: CASSFSGLRKPEQYF
D gene: .; clone size: .; J gene: TRBJ2-1; V gene: TRBV29-1; CDR3 DNA: TGCAGCGTAGAGAGGCCCTACAATGAGCAGTTCTTC; CDR3 protein: CSVERPYNEQFF
D gene: .; clone size: .; J gene: TRBJ1-2; V gene: TRBV27; CDR3 DNA: TGTGCCAGCAGTTCATCGGGCAGGGCTAATGGCTACACCTTC; CDR3 protein: CASSSSGRANGYTF
D gene: TRBD2; clone size: .; J gene: TRBJ2-3; V gene: TRBV7-2; CDR3 DNA: TGTGCCAGCAGCTTATATTTTGCTAGCGGGGGGGCCGGAGATACGCAGTATTTT; CDR3 protein: CASSLYFASGGAGDTQYF
D gene: .; clone size: .; J gene: TRBJ1-1; V gene: TRBV29-1; CDR3 DNA: TGCAGCGCCCCTACGAGCGGGCTTAACACTGAAGCTTTCTTT; CDR3 protein: CSAPTSGLNTEAFF
D gene: TRBD1; clone size: once; J gene: TRBJ2-5; V gene: TRBV28; CDR3 DNA: TGTGCCAGCAGTCCACGGACAGGTGAAGAGACCCAGTACTTC; CDR3 protein: CASSPRTGEETQYF
D gene: .; clone size: .; J gene: TRBJ2-1; V gene: TRBV28; CDR3 DNA: TGTGCCAGCAGTCCCATCTACCGCGGGGACTTGGGGAATGAGCAGTTCTTC; CDR3 protein: CASSPIYRGDLGNEQFF
D gene: TRBD1; clone size: few; J gene: TRBJ2-3; V gene: TRBV6-4; CDR3 DNA: TGTGCCAGCAGCGGGACAGTTACGGATACGCAGTATTTT; CDR3 protein: CASSGTVTDTQYF